The 10 T cell receptor beta chains below come from one sample, sequenced in a study of shared clonotypes between healthy human individuals. Sequencing was performed with immunoSEQ multiplex PCR; in TCRdb, only in-frame clones are kept and a portion is missing. Among about 2,200,000 clones listed, approximately 94% were seen once. CD45RO-negative, CCR7-selected cells formed the naive CD8 fraction, which excluded terminally differentiated effector memory CD45RA+ cells. Source material: naive CD8+ T cells from PBMCs. These TCRs come from a man aged 18-30 years in good health. Some clones in this sample may be carry-over from other donors' samples.

The chain couples TRBV28 to TRBJ2-2; D is undetermined. V lost 6 bases, J lost 4 bases, and 15 bases lay in between. CDR1 MDHEN and CDR2 SYDVKM come from the germline V gene. This CDR3 comprises 15 residues. The CDR3: CASSWVSKRTGELFF. CDR3 sequence (DNA): TGTGCCAGCAGCTGGGTTTCAAAACGCACCGGGGAGCTGTTTTTT.

A note on this clone: Other DNA sequences of this sample code for an identical CDR3. The genes are TRBV9 and TRBJ2-1, with a possible D match to TRBD2 (6 bases). Trimming took off 0 bases at V and 0 bases at J, with 7 bases between the two ends. Germline lookup yields CDR1 SGDLS and CDR2 YYNGEE. The CDR3 contains 15 residues. CDR3 coding DNA: TGTGCCAGCAGCGTAGTAGCGGTCTCCTACAATGAGCAGTTCTTC. This encodes CASSVVAVSYNEQFF.

For the CDR3, the DNA is TGTGCCAGCAGCCTATCCGGGAGGCAGACTGCCAATGAGCAGTTCTTC. It yields the protein CASSLSGRQTANEQFF. The chain couples TRBV7-6 to TRBJ2-1; TRBD2 aligns across 7 bases. Germline V lookup: CDR1 SGHVS, CDR2 FNYEAQ. The CDR3 contains 16 residues. Trimming removed 5 bases from V and 6 bases from J; junction bases left unmatched: 13.

CDR3 sequence: CASSLPGNYEQYF. CDR3 DNA sequence: TGTGCCAGCAGCCTCCCGGGGAACTACGAGCAGTACTTC. The chain is built from TRBV14 and TRBJ2-7, with D possibly being TRBD2 (5 bases). The length of the CDR3 is 13 residues. V lost 4 bases and J 3 bases, leaving 10 bases between the germline ends. Per the germline V gene, CDR1 is SGHDN and CDR2 is FVKESK.

CDR3 sequence (DNA): TGTGCCAGCAGCTTACCGGGACTAGTGGGCACCGGGGAGCTGTTTTTT. It specifies CASSLPGLVGTGELFF. The chain employs TRBV11-2 and TRBJ2-2, with 8 bases fitting TRBD2. From germline, CDR1 is SGHAT and CDR2 FQNNGV. The CDR3 contains 16 residues. Trimming removed 2 bases from V and 4 bases from J; junction bases left unmatched: 6.

CDR3 region: CASSTSGSIHNEQFF. CDR3 coding DNA: TGTGCCAGCAGTACTAGCGGGAGTATACACAATGAGCAGTTCTTC. The chain joins TRBV27 to TRBJ2-1, with 11 bases aligning to TRBD2. This CDR3 is 15 amino acids long. Looked up from germline, CDR1 is MNHEY and CDR2 is SMNVEV (reference sequence). V was clipped by 5 bases and J by 5 bases; unmatched bases: 5.

V is TRBV7-9 and J is TRBJ1-1; perhaps TRBD1 as D (6 bases). Germline CDR1 is SEHNR and CDR2 is FQNEAQ (reference sequence). The CDR3 consists of 16 residues. V was trimmed by 5 bases and J by 0 bases, leaving 16 bases between them. In DNA form, the CDR3 reads TGTGCCAGCAGCGACGACAGGACGGGACTGAACACTGAAGCTTTCTTT. This sequence encodes CASSDDRTGLNTEAFF.

The rearrangement joins TRBV7-9 to TRBJ2-4, with D possibly being TRBD2 (5 bases). This CDR3 spans 13 amino acids. Germline CDR1 and CDR2: SEHNR and FQNEAQ (reference sequence). V was clipped by 1 base and J by 6 bases, with 7 bases between them. The CDR3 sequence is CASSLEGGNIQYF. CDR3 nucleotide sequence: TGTGCCAGCAGCTTAGAAGGAGGAAACATTCAGTACTTC.

The V gene is TRBV4-1, the J gene TRBJ1-3, with D perhaps matching TRBD1 (6 bases). Trimming pared 4 bases from V and 8 bases from J, leaving 15 bases between. CDR1 MGHRA and CDR2 YSYEKL come from the germline V gene. This CDR3 comprises 14 residues. The CDR3 sequence is CASSLSGDRDTIYF. CDR3 nucleotide sequence: TGCGCCAGCAGCCTATCAGGGGATCGAGACACCATATATTTT.

This chain uses TRBV29-1 with TRBJ1-1; 7 positions agree with TRBD1. This CDR3 contains 10 residues. Trimming at V came to 7 bases and at J to 7 bases, leaving 3 bases not matched to a gene. Germline CDR1 reads SQVTM; CDR2 reads ANQGSEA. CDR3 sequence reads: CSATGYEAFF. The DNA for the CDR3 is TGCAGCGCGACAGGGTATGAAGCTTTCTTT.